This entry lists 4 T cell receptor beta chains sequenced from one sample in a study of T cells and Merkel cell carcinoma outcomes. The repertoire was sequenced with immunoSEQ multiplex PCR; TCRdb's copy has only in-frame clones and lacks some. This sample carries 6,000 or so clones, about 81% of them seen once, and the ten largest clones take roughly 13%. Sequencing was done on a sample of tumor tissue from Merkel cell carcinoma. These TCRs come from a human donor with Merkel cell carcinoma. Some clones in this sample may be carry-over from other donors' samples.

The chain joins TRBV7-9 to TRBJ2-5; D might be TRBD1 or TRBD2, each matching 5 bases. Trimming stripped 4 bases from V and 9 bases from J, with 12 bases between. Germline V CDR1 and CDR2: SEHNR, FQNEAQ (reference sequence). The CDR3 is made up of 12 amino acids. DNA for the CDR3: TGTGCCAGCAGCTCCCCAGGGACCGCCCAGTACTTC. Protein: CASSSPGTAQYF. Based on the CDR3 plus reference TRBV7-9 and TRBJ2-5, the full variable domain is DTGVSQNPRHKITKRGQNVTFRCDPISEHNRLYWYRQTLGQGPEFLTYFQNEAQLEKSRLLSDRFSAERPKGSFSTLEIQRTEQGDSAMYLCASSSPGTAQYFGPGTRLLVL.

This sequence joins TRBV5-1 and TRBJ2-3; TRBD2 is a possible D gene (5 bases). Germline CDR1 SGHRS, CDR2 YFSETQ. This CDR3 spans 16 amino acids. Trimming shortened V by 0 bases and J by 0 bases, and 11 bases separated the two germline ends. CDR3: CASSLALGGSTDTQYF. The CDR3 DNA reads as TGCGCCAGCAGCTTGGCGCTGGGCGGGAGCACAGATACGCAGTATTTT.

This clone came up once. Here the CDR3 reads CASSGGGASYEQYF. In DNA, the CDR3 is TGTGCCAGCTCGGGGGGGGGCGCCTCCTACGAGCAGTACTTC. The V call is TRBV2, the J call TRBJ2-7; 8 positions agree with TRBD2. The CDR3 contains 14 residues. V lost 8 bases to trimming and J lost 0 bases; unmatched junction nucleotides: 6. Germline CDR1 SNHLY, CDR2 FYNNEI. The variable domain in full, completed from reference TRBV2 and TRBJ2-7, reads EPEVTQTPSHQVTQMGQEVILRCVPISNHLYFYWYRQILGQKVEFLVSFYNNEISEKSEIFDDQFSVERPDGSNFTLKIRSTKLEDSAMYFCASSGGGASYEQYFGPGTRLTVT.

A word on this clone: At one boundary the junction diverges from the germline segment, which might be a read error. CDR3 bases: TGCAGCGTTCTTTTTCCTCAGGGACAGGGGCTCTTC. Encoded protein: CSVLFPQGQGLF. This chain links TRBV29-1 with TRBJ2-1; 10 positions agree with TRBD1. This CDR3 comprises 12 residues. The V gene's germline CDR1 is SQVTM and CDR2 ANQGSEA.